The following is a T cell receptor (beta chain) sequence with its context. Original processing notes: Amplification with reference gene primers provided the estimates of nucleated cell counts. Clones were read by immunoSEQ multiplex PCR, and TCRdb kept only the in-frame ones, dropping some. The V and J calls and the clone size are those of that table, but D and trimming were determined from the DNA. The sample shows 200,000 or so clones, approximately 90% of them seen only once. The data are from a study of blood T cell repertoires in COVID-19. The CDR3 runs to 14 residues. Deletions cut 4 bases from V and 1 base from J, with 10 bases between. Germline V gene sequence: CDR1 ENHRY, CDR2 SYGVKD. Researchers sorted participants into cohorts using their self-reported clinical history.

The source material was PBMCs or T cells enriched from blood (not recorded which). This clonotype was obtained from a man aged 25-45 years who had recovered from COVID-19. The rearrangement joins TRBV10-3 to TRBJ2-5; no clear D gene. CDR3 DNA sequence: TGTGCCATCAGTGGTCGCGGATTCCAAGAGACCCAGTACTTC. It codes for CAISGRGFQETQYF.